This T cell receptor beta chain was identified in a study of T cell responses to AZD1222 COVID-19 vaccine. The analysis combined second doses at about 4 or about 12 weeks. The CDR3 runs 11 residues. V was cut by 3 bases and J by 5 bases, with 3 bases left in between. Sequencing used immunoSEQ multiplex PCR; TCRdb keeps in-frame clones, though not all of them. The table records some 120,000 clones, 88% of them present only once. This sequence originates from an adult who received the AZD1222 COVID-19 vaccine. The rearrangement joins TRBV12-3 or TRBV12-4 to TRBJ2-3; D is uncertain. The sequences come from peripheral blood, collected 28 days after the second AZD1222 dose. The CDR3 nucleotides read TGTGCCAGCAGTTTGAGAGATACGCAGTATTTT. Residues: CASSLRDTQYF.